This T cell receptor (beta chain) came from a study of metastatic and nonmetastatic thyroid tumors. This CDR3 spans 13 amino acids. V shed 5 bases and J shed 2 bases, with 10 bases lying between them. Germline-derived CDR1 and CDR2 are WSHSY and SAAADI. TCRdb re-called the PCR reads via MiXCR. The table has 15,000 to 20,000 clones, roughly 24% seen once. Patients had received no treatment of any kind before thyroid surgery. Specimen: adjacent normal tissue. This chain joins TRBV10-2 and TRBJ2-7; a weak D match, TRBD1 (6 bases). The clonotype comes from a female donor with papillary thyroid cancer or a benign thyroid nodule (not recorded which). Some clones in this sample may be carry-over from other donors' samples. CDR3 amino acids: CASSWDTPYEQYF. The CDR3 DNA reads TGCGCCAGCAGTTGGGACACCCCCTACGAGCAGTACTTC.